This TCR beta chain was profiled in a study of blood T cell repertoires in COVID-19. Measured with immunoSEQ multiplex PCR; TCRdb has only the in-frame clones, and not every one. The sample has about 170,000 clones, about 85% seen once. CDR3 length: 14 residues. Germline assignment: CDR1 SGHRS and CDR2 YFSETQ. V lost 0 bases and J lost 1, with 4 bases in between. Sequenced input: peripheral blood. The sequence came from a woman aged 80 or over in a cohort sampled during active or convalescent COVID-19. The rearrangement joins TRBV5-1 to TRBJ2-2; no clear D gene. Here the CDR3 DNA reads TGCGCCAGCAGCTTGGTCCTGAACACCGGGGAGCTGTTTTTT. Translating gives CASSLVLNTGELFF.